This TCR beta chain was sequenced during a study of shared clonotypes between healthy human individuals. Study-wide background: The plates for each donor numbered three CD4 naive, three CD4 memory, two CD8 naive and one CD8 memory.

Method: immunoSEQ multiplex PCR; TCRdb's copy keeps in-frame clones and lacks some. The sample lists about a million clones, approximately 68% seen once, with roughly 1.5% in the top ten. The CDR3 sequence is 17 residues long. Trimming took off 0 bases at V and 6 bases at J, with 16 bases between the two ends. Per germline, CDR1 SGHRS and CDR2 YFSETQ. The receptor was derived from a man aged 18 to 30 in good health. The V call is TRBV5-1, the J call TRBJ1-6; D call uncertain. What was sequenced was memory CD4+ T cells sorted from blood. Subset specified: CD45RA-negative fraction. The CDR3 nucleotides read TGCGCCAGCAGCTTGGCCGGGCGGGAGTTACCTAATTCACCCCTCCACTTT. Its protein is CASSLAGRELPNSPLHF.